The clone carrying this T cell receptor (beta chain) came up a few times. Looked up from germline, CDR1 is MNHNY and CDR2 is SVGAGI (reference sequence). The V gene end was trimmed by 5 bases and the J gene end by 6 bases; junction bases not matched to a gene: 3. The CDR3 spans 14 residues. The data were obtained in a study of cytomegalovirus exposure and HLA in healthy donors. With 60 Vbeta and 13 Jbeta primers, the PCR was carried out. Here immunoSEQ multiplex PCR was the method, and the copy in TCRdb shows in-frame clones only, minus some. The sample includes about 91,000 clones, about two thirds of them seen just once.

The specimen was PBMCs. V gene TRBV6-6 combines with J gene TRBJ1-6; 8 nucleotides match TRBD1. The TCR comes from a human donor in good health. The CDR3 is CASSDRGGNSPLHF. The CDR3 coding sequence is TGTGCCAGCAGTGACAGGGGTGGTAATTCACCCCTCCACTTT.